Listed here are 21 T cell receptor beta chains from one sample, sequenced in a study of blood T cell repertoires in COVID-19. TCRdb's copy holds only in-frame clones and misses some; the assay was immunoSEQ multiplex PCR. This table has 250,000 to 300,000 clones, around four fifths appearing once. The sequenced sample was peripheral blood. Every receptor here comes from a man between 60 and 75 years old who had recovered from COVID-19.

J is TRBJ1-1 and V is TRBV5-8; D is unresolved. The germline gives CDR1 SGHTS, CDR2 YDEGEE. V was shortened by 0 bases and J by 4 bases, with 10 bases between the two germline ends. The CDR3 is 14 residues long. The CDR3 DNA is TGTGCCAGCAGCTTGGGCGGAGGGATCACTGAAGCTTTCTTT. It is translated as CASSLGGGITEAFF.

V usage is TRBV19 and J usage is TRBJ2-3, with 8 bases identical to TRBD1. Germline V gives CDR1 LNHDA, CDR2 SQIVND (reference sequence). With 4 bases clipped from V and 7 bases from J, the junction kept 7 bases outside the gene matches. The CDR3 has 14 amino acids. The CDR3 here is CASSKTGTGNTQYF. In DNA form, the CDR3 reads TGTGCCAGTAGTAAAACCGGGACAGGAAATACGCAGTATTTT.

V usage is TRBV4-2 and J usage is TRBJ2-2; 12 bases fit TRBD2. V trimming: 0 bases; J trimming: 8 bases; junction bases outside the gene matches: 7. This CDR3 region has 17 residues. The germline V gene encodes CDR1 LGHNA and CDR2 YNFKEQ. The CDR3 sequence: CASSQEGLAGGVGELFF. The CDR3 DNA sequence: TGTGCCAGCAGCCAAGAGGGACTAGCGGGTGGCGTAGGGGAGCTGTTTTTT.

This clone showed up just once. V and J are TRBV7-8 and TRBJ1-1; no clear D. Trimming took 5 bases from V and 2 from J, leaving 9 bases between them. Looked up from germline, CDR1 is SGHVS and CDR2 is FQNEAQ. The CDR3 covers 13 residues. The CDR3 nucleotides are TGTGCCAGCAGCGTCGACATAAACACTGAAGCTTTCTTT. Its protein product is CASSVDINTEAFF.

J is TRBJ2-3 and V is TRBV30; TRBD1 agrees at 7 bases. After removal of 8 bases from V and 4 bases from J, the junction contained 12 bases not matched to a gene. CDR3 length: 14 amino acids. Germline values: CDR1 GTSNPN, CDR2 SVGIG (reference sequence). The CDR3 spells CAHQQGIVADTQYF. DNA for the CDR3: TGTGCCCATCAACAGGGGATAGTCGCAGATACGCAGTATTTT.

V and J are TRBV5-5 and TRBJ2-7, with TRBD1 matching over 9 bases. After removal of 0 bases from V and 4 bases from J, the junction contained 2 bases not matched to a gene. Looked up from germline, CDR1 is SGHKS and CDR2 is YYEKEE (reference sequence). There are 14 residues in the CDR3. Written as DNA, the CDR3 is TGTGCCAGCAGCTTGGAGGGACAGGGTTACGAGCAGTACTTC. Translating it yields CASSLEGQGYEQYF.

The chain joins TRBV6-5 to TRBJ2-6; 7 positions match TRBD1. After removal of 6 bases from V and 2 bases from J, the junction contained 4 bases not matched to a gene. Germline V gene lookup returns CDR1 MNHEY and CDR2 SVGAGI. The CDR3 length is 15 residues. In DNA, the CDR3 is TGTGCCAGCAGCCGAGACAGGGCTGGGGCCAACGTCCTGACTTTC. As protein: CASSRDRAGANVLTF.

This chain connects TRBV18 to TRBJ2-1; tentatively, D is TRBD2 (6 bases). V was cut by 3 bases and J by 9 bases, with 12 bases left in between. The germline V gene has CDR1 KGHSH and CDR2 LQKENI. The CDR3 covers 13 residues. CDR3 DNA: TGTGCCAGCTCACCCCTGGGGGGTGCTGAGCAGTTCTTC. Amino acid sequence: CASSPLGGAEQFF.

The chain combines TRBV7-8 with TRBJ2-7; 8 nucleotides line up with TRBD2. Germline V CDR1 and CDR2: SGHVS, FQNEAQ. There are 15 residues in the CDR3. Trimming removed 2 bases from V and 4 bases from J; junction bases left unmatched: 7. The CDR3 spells CASSLYQRERYEQYF. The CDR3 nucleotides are TGTGCCAGCAGCTTATATCAGCGGGAGCGTTACGAGCAGTACTTC.

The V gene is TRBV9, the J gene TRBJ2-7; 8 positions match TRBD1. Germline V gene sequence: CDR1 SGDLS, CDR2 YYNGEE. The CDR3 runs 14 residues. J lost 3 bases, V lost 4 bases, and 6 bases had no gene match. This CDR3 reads CASSPTGGFYEQYF. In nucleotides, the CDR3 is TGTGCCAGCAGCCCCACAGGGGGGTTCTACGAGCAGTACTTC.

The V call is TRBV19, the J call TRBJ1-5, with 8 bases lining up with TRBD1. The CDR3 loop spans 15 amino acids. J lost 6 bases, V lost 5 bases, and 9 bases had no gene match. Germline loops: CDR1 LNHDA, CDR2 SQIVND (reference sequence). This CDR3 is CASSRRQGRTQPQHF. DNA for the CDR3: TGTGCCAGTAGTCGACGACAGGGGAGGACTCAGCCCCAGCATTTT.

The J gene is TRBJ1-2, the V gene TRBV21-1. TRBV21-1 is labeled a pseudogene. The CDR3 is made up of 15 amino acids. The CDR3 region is CASSKVGEEDYGYTF. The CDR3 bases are TGTGCCAGCAGCAAAGTGGGGGAGGAAGACTATGGCTACACCTTC.

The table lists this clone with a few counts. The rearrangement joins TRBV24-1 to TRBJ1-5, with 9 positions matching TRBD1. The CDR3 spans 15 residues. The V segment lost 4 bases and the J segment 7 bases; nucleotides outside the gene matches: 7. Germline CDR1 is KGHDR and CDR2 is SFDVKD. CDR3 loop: CATSDPGQGTQPQHF. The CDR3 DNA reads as TGTGCCACCAGTGACCCGGGACAGGGAACACAGCCCCAGCATTTT.

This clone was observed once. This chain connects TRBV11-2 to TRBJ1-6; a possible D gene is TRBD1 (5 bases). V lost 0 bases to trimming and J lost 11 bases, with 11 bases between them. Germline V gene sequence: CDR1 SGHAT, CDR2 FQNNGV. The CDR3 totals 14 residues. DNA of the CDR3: TGTGCCAGCAGCTTAGAAAGGACACGTGCACCCCTCCACTTT. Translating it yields CASSLERTRAPLHF.

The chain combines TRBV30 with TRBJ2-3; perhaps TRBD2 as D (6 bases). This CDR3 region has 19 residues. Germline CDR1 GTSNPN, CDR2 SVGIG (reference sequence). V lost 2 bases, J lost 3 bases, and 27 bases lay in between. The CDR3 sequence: CAWSPPGPGRGRRTDTQYF. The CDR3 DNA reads TGTGCCTGGAGTCCCCCGGGACCCGGACGGGGGAGGAGGACAGATACGCAGTATTTT.

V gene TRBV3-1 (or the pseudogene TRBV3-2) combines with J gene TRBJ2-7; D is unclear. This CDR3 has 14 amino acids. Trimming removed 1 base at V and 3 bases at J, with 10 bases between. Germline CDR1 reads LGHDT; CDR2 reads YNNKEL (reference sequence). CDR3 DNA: TGTGCCAGCAGCCAAGGTCACGGTCGCTACGAGCAGTACTTC. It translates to CASSQGHGRYEQYF.

In DNA form, the CDR3 reads TGTGCCAGCAGTACGTCAGGGGGTCCCCAGCATTTT. Translation gives CASSTSGGPQHF. The chain links TRBV6-5 to TRBJ1-5, with 7 bases aligning to TRBD1. CDR1 and CDR2 (germline): MNHEY, SVGAGI. J lost 10 bases, V lost 5 bases, and 5 bases had no gene match. This CDR3 is 12 amino acids long.

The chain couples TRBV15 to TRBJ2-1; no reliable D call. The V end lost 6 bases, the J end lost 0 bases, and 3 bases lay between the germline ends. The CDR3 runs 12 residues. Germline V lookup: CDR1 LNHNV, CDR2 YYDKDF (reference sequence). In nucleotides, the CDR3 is TGTGCCACCAGTAGCTCCTACAATGAGCAGTTCTTC. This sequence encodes CATSSSYNEQFF.

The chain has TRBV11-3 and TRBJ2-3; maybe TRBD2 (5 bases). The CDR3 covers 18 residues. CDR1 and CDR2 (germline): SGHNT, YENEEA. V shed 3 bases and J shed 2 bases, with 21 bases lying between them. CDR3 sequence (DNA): TGTGCCAGCAGCTTGGGTGCTAGCAGCCGAACAACCACAGATACGCAGTATTTT. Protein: CASSLGASSRTTTDTQYF.

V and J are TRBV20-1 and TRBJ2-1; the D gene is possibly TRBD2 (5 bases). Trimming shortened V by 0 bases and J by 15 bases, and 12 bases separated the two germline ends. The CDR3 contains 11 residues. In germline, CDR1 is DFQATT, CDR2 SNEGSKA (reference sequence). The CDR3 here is CSAREREYPFF. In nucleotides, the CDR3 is TGCAGTGCTAGAGAACGGGAATACCCGTTCTTC.

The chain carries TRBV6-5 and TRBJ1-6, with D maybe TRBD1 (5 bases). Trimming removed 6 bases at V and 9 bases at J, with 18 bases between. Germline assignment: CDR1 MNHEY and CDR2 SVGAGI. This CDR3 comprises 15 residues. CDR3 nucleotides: TGTGCCAGCAGCGCCAAGGGAACAGGCTCTTCACCCCTCCACTTT. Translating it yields CASSAKGTGSSPLHF.